This T cell receptor beta chain stems from a study of T cells in Graves' hyperthyroidism and ophthalmopathy. The patients, who ranged from 18 to 65 in age, presented with newly diagnosed hyperthyroidism lasting under 2 months. Clinical symptoms, serum thyroxine, TRAb, thyroid ultrasound and orbital computed tomography informed diagnoses. The CDR3 has 12 residues. The ends were cut back, 8 bases at V and 3 bases at J, with 8 bases in the middle. The investigators amplified TCR beta CDR3 regions from RNA transcripts. During a first-round RT-PCR of the TCR CDR3, the HTBI primer set was used. From the multiplex PCR reads, TCRdb called clonotypes with MiXCR, one entry per CDR3 protein. The table includes approximately 510,000 distinct CDR3 sequences, around 21% detected once.

This clonotype originated in a young man with Graves' hyperthyroidism. The sequenced material came from blood. V and J are TRBV12-3 or TRBV12-4 and TRBJ1-5; no clear D. CDR3 sequence: CASGRNNQPQHF. CDR3 DNA: TGTGCCAGCGGTAGAAACAATCAGCCCCAGCATTTT.